The 14 T cell receptor beta chains below were found in one sample sequenced in a study of T cells expressing NK-cell markers. From the 5' RACE reads, TCRdb lists one entry per CDR3 protein and no DNA. The sample totals 400,000 to 550,000 distinct CDR3 sequences. The sequencing input was blood T cells: a sorted CD56 or NKG2C T cell subset, CD4+ or CD8+ T cells, or bulk PBMC T cells (not recorded which). These TCRs come from a woman aged 18-70 years in good health.

The V and J genes are TRBV20-1 and TRBJ2-7; as DNA is missing, the TRBD1 call by TCRdb cannot be tested. Germline-derived CDR1 and CDR2 are DFQATT and SNEGSKA (reference sequence). CDR3 length: 14 amino acids. The chain's CDR3 is CSARGATSDYEQYF.

The V call is TRBV24-1, the J call TRBJ2-3; TCRdb proposes TRBD1, but this gene call is untestable without DNA. The V gene's germline CDR1 is KGHDR and CDR2 SFDVKD. The CDR3 runs 18 residues. This CDR3 reads CATSAHSKTGSLTDTQYF.

This chain connects TRBV6-1 to TRBJ2-5; there is no DNA to check the TCRdb D call of TRBD1. Germline CDR1 is MNHNS and CDR2 is SASEGT. CDR3 length: 15 amino acids. The CDR3 region is CASSKTGMLQETQYF.

This chain joins TRBV3-1 and TRBJ1-1. Per germline, CDR1 LGHDT and CDR2 YNNKEL (reference sequence). The CDR3 runs 15 residues. The CDR3 here is CASSPRWPPRTEAFF. The complete variable domain, with remaining parts taken from reference TRBV3-1 and TRBJ1-1, reads DTAVSQTPKYLVTQMGNDKSIKCEQNLGHDTMYWYKQDSKKFLKIMFSYNNKELIINETVPNRFSPKSPDKAHLNLHINSLELGDSAVYFCASSPRWPPRTEAFFGQGTRLTVV.

This rearrangement joins TRBV12-3 or TRBV12-4 to TRBJ2-3; TCRdb lists TRBD2, though no DNA is available to test this call. The CDR3 contains 15 residues. CDR3 protein: CASSFVGGPGDTQYF.

V gene TRBV20-1 combines with J gene TRBJ2-7. CDR1 is DFQATT, CDR2 SNEGSKA, per germline (reference sequence). The CDR3 is made up of 12 amino acids. The CDR3 sequence is CSAIGSFDEQYF.

The chain is built from TRBV4-2 and TRBJ2-1; TCRdb indicates TRBD2, and absent DNA this call remains unverified. Germline CDR1 is LGHNA and CDR2 is YNFKEQ. The CDR3 sequence is 15 residues long. The CDR3 region is CASSARLLADNEQFF.

The V gene is TRBV20-1, the J gene TRBJ1-1; with no DNA, the TCRdb D assignment of TRBD1 cannot be verified. CDR3 length equals 18 residues. Germline V gives CDR1 DFQATT, CDR2 SNEGSKA (reference sequence). The CDR3 is CSAKAGARGQLGDTEAFF.

The chain uses TRBV6-2 or TRBV6-3 and TRBJ2-3; absent DNA, TCRdb's TRBD2 call cannot be checked. The CDR3 contains 11 residues. The germline V gene has CDR1 MNHEY and CDR2 SVGEGT. This chain's CDR3 is CASGTMYTQYF.

The chain employs TRBV5-1 and TRBJ1-2; with no DNA, the TCRdb D assignment of TRBD1 cannot be verified. CDR3 length: 13 residues. Germline CDR1 SGHRS, CDR2 YFSETQ. The CDR3 protein is CASSDQGDYGYTF.

The rearrangement joins TRBV7-3 to TRBJ2-2; TCRdb picks TRBD1, but there is no DNA to check that call. The CDR3 has 14 residues. The V gene's germline CDR1 is SGHTA and CDR2 FQGTGA. The CDR3 loop is CASKEYRDTGELFF.

The J gene is TRBJ2-3, the V gene TRBV4-3; TCRdb names TRBD2, which stays unverified in the absence of DNA. CDR3 length equals 17 residues. The germline V gene has CDR1 LGHNA and CDR2 YSLEER. CDR3 in amino acids: CASSQGGPAGGADTQYF.

V is TRBV5-1 and J is TRBJ2-7. This CDR3 region has 12 residues. Looked up from germline, CDR1 is SGHRS and CDR2 is YFSETQ. The CDR3 reads CASSLVGEEQYF.

The rearrangement links TRBV7-2 to TRBJ1-5; checking the TCRdb D call of TRBD1 is not possible without DNA. Germline V gene sequence: CDR1 SGHTA, CDR2 FQGNSA. The CDR3 totals 16 residues. The CDR3: CASSRMMGQFNQPQHF.